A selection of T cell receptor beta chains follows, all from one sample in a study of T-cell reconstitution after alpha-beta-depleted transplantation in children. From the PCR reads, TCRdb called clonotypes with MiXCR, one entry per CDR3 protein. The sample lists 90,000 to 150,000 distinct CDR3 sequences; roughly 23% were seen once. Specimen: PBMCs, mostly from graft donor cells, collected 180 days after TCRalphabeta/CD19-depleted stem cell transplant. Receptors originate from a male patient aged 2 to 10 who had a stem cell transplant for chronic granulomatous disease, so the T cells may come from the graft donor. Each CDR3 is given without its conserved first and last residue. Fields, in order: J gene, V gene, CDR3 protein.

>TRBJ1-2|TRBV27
ATGRGGGYT
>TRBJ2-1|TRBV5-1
ASSLQPGAANEQF
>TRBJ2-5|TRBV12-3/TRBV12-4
ASTTGQGAKTQY
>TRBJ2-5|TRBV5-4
ASGRQGWGQETQY
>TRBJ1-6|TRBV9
ASSVGLDNSPLH
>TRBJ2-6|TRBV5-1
ASSLGTGNSGANVLT
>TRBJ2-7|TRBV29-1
SVGTRYEQY
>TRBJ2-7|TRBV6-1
ASSESPAISYEQY
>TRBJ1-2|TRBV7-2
ASSPLVGIQVYT
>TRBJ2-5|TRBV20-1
SANLAGVEETQY
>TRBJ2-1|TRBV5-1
ASSLAFGDEQF
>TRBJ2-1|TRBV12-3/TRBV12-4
ASSPYRQNEQF
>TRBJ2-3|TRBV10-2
ASSDWAGAGDTQY
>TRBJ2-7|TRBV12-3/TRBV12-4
ASSPGWVSYEQY
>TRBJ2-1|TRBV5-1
ASSSMAGNEQF
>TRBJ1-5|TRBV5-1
ASSTQGGQPQH
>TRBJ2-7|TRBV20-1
SARRFGQAGGYEQY
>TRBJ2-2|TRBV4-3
ASSGGLGAGELF
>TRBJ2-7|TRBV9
ASSASRWGNYEQY
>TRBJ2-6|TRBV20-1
SARGRLDGANVLT
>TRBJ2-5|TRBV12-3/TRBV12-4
ASSLFRGQTQY
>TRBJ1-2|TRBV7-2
ASSEGQPYGYT
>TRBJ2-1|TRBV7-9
ASSEGTSGNNEQF
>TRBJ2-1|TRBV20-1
SARYHNEQF
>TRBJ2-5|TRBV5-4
ASSLGQGRQETQY
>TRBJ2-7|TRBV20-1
SARDIRGYEQY
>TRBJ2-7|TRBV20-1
SAHKNPYEQY
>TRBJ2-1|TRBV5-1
ASSFLAGVLNEQF
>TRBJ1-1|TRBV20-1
SASTVNTEAF
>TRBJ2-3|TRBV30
AWRLKLASSTDTQY
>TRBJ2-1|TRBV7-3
ASSRTSGYNEQF
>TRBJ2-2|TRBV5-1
ASSKGLAGANTGELF
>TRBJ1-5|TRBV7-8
ASSSDNYSNQPQH
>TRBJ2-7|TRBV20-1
SGRHKGQTYEQY
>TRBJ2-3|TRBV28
ASSLAGAGTDTQY
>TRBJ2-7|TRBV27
ASRRGQGYEQY
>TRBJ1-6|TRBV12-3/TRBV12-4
ASSLGTGINSPLH
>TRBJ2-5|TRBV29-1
SVEWHHGTQY
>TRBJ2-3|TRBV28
ASSRGGENTDTQY
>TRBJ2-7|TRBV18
ASTWDQSYEQY
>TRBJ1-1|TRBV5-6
ASSPMGRGLNTEAF
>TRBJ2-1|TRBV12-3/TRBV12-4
ASSFSGDREF
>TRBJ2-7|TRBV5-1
ASSLTALKNPNEQY
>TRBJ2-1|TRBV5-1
ASSLELGHYNEQF
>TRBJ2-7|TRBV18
ASSPDRSSYEQY
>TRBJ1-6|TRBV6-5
ASSYFQVNSPLH
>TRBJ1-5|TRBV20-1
SARDRGHQPQH
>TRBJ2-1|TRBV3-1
ASSPIGMGEQF
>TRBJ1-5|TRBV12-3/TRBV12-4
ASSSPGQPQH
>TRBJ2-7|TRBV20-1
SARDSRAGTYEQY
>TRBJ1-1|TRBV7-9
ASSLLFGGDTEAF
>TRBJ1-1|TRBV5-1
ASSVGQNTEAF
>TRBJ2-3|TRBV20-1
SARDRMVTQY
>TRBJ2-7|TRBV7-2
ASSLRSGSSYEQY
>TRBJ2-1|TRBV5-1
ASRATSGVYNEQF
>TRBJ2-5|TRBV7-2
ASSPTPGRETQY
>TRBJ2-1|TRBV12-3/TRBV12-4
ASSSDFKIYNEQF
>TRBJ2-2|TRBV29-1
SVEGGWTGELF
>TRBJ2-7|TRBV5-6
ASSWTGQGYEQY